In this sample, the clone carrying this T cell receptor beta chain turned up a few times. The data are from a study of blood T cell repertoires in COVID-19. Across the whole study: Sites across the United States, Italy and Spain contributed samples from acute and convalescent COVID-19. The cDNA or gDNA used as material had been derived from T cells, B-cell-depleted T cells, or PBMCs.

Original processing methods: Amplification from reference gene primers served as the basis for estimated nucleated cell counts. Clones were read by immunoSEQ multiplex PCR, and TCRdb kept only the in-frame ones, dropping some. V and J calls and clone size are given by that table; D and trimming were obtained from the DNA. The data show 170,000 or so clones, 65% to 90% seen once. Sequenced input: peripheral blood. The clonotype comes from a human donor in a cohort sampled during active COVID-19.

CDR3 loop: CASSMGTGTYEQYF. The CDR3, as DNA: TGTGCCAGCAGTATGGGGACAGGGACTTACGAGCAGTACTTC. This chain joins TRBV28 and TRBJ2-7, with 9 bases that match TRBD1. V was clipped by 5 bases and J by 4 bases; unmatched bases: 6. This CDR3 region has 14 residues. CDR1 is MDHEN, CDR2 SYDVKM, per germline.